These 8 T cell receptor beta chains were sequenced from one sample in a study of blood T cell repertoires in COVID-19. Clones were read by immunoSEQ multiplex PCR, and TCRdb kept only the in-frame ones, dropping some. The sample records around 100,000 clones, 80% to 85% being singletons. The source material was peripheral blood. The receptors here all came from a woman aged 70-85 years with acute or convalescent COVID-19.

This clone was recorded once. The chain recombines TRBV5-6 with TRBJ2-2; TRBD1 matches at 7 bases. The CDR3 has 14 amino acids. V was pared by 4 bases and J by 4 bases, with 4 bases of the junction left unmatched. From germline, CDR1 is SGHDT and CDR2 YYEEEE. CDR3 nucleotides: TGTGCCAGCAGCGGGGACAGTGGCACCGGGGAGCTGTTTTTT. Translation gives CASSGDSGTGELFF.

This chain joins TRBV29-1 and TRBJ2-3, with TRBD2 matching 8 bases. The CDR3 has 15 residues. CDR1 is SQVTM, CDR2 ANQGSEA, per germline. The V segment lost 6 bases and the J segment 5 bases; nucleotides outside the gene matches: 13. The CDR3 nucleotides are TGCAGCGTCGATACCTCTACGGGGGGGCTAGATACGCAGTATTTT. Translation: CSVDTSTGGLDTQYF.

The chain carries TRBV19 and TRBJ2-7; 9 nucleotides match TRBD1. J was trimmed by 6 bases and V by 2 bases; bases with no gene match: 8. The CDR3 sequence is 15 residues long. Looked up from germline, CDR1 is LNHDA and CDR2 is SQIVND (reference sequence). In DNA, the CDR3 is TGTGCCAGTAGTATACTCCCGGGACAGGGATCCGAGCAGTACTTC. It specifies CASSILPGQGSEQYF.

The J gene is TRBJ2-1, the V gene TRBV7-9, with TRBD2 identical over 11 bases. Per germline, CDR1 SEHNR and CDR2 FQNEAQ (reference sequence). V was clipped by 5 bases and J by 8 bases; unmatched bases: 11. This CDR3 has 16 residues. CDR3 sequence (DNA): TGTGCCAGCAGCCACCTCACTAGCGGGAGAGGTGATGAGCAGTTCTTC. The encoded protein is CASSHLTSGRGDEQFF.

The V call is TRBV6-5, the J call TRBJ1-6; D unclear. The CDR3 runs 13 residues. V gave up 11 bases and J gave up 8 bases, with 16 bases separating them. CDR1 MNHEY and CDR2 SVGAGI come from the germline V gene. CDR3 DNA sequence: TGTGCCTCTCGGGGAGGGATGGATTCACCCCTCCACTTT. The encoded protein is CASRGGMDSPLHF.

V usage is TRBV24-1 and J usage is TRBJ1-2; 7 bases match TRBD1. The junction had 7 bases not matched to a gene; V was cut back by 5 bases and J by 5 bases. The CDR3 runs 14 residues. Germline loops: CDR1 KGHDR, CDR2 SFDVKD. CDR3 in DNA: TGTGCCACCAGTGGCCGAGGACAGGAGTATGGCTACACCTTC. It specifies CATSGRGQEYGYTF.

The gene calls are TRBV5-1 and TRBJ1-1, with D perhaps TRBD1 (6 bases). V was cut by 4 bases and J by 1 base, with 20 bases left in between. This CDR3 is built from 17 residues. Germline CDR1 reads SGHRS; CDR2 reads YFSETQ. The CDR3 spells CASSQSPVDSGNTEAFF. The CDR3 DNA reads as TGCGCCAGCAGCCAGTCCCCCGTGGACAGCGGGAACACTGAAGCTTTCTTT. Combining the CDR3 with reference TRBV5-1 and TRBJ1-1 gives the whole variable domain KAGVTQTPRYLIKTRGQQVTLSCSPISGHRSVSWYQQTPGQGLQFLFEYFSETQRNKGNFPGRFSGRQFSNSRSEMNVSTLELGDSALYLCASSQSPVDSGNTEAFFGQGTRLTVV.

This CDR3 is CASSYPGGDGYTF. The CDR3 coding sequence is TGTGCCAGCAGCTACCCAGGGGGCGATGGCTACACCTTC. The chain has TRBV7-3 and TRBJ1-2, with 8 nucleotides matching TRBD1. In germline, CDR1 is SGHTA, CDR2 FQGTGA. The CDR3 length is 13 residues. The ends lost 4 bases at V and 6 bases at J; junction bases unmatched: 4.